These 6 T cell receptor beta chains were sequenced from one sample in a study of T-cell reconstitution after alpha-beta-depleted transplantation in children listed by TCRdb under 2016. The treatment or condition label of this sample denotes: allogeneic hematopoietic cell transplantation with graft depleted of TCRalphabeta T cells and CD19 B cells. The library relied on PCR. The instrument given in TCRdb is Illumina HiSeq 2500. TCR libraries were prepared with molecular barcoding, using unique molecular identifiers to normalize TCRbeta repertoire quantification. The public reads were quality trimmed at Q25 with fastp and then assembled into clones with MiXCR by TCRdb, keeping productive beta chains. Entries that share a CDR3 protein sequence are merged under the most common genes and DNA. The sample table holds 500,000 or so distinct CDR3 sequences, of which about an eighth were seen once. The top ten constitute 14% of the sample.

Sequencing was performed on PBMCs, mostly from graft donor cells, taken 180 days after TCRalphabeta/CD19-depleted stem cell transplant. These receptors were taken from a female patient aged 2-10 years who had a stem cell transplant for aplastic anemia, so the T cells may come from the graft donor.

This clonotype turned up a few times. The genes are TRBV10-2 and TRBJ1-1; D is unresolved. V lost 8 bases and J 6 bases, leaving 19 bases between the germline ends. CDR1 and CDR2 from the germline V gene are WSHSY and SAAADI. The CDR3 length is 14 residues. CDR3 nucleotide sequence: TGCGCCAGCGTCCGTAGAGAGGTAAACGCTGAAGCTTTCTTT. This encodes CASVRREVNAEAFF.

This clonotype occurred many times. The CDR3 region has the DNA TGTGCCAGCAGTTTCGCCCTAATGGAGCAGTACGTC. The encoded protein is CASSFALMEQYV. The chain employs TRBV28 and TRBJ2-7; D is unclear. V gave up 3 bases and J gave up 7 bases, with 10 bases separating them. Germline V CDR1 and CDR2: MDHEN, SYDVKM. This CDR3 spans 12 amino acids.

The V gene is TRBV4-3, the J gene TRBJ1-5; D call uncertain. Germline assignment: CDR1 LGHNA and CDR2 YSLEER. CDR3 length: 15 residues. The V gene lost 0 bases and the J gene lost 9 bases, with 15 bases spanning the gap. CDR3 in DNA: TGCGCCAGCAGCCAAGATACGGGTCCGGCACGGCCCCAGCATTTT. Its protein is CASSQDTGPARPQHF.

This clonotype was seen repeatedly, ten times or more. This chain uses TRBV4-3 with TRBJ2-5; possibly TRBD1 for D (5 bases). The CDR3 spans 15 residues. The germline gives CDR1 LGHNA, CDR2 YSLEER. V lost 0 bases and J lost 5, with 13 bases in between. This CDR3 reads CASSQDRGSEETQYF. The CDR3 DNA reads TGCGCCAGCAGCCAAGATAGGGGATCAGAGGAGACCCAGTACTTC.

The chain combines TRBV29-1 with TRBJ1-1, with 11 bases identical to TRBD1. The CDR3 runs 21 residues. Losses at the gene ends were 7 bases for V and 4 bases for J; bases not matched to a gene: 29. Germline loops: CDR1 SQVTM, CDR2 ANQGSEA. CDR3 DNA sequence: TGCAGCGCCTGGTTCCCGCCTGGTTCGACTGTGGACAGGGGGCGCAGCACTGAAGCTTTCTTT. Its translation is CSAWFPPGSTVDRGRSTEAFF.

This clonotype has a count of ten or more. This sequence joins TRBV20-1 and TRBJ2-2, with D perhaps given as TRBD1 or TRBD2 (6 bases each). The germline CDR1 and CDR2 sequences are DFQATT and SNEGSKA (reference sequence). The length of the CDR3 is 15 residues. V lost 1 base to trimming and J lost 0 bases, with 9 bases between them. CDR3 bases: TGCAGTGCTAGAGTAAGGGGGGCGAACACCGGGGAGCTGTTTTTT. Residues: CSARVRGANTGELFF.